Ten or more counts support the clone carrying this T cell receptor beta chain. Its matching antigen is unknown. The CDR3 covers 15 residues. V gave up 0 bases and J gave up 0 bases, with 6 bases separating them. Per germline, CDR1 SGHDN and CDR2 FVKESK. The entry originates in a study of molecular identifiers for immune sequencing clone quantification. Study results and caveats: Whereas clones above 20 RNA copies held under 1% of naive-cell molecules, they held over 99% of effector molecules. Jurkat TCR RNA spiked in from one cell could reportedly be detected among around 920,000 naive cells.

In preparing bulk TCR libraries, previously described methods and listed TCR primers were used. MiXCR, run by TCRdb on the PCR reads, gives a single entry per CDR3 protein. This sample carries hundreds of thousands of distinct CDR3 sequences, 20% of them seen once, and the ten largest clones take roughly 0.85%. Sequencing libraries of naive CD8 cells derived from roughly 20,000 to 1,000,000 sorted cells with 10%, 30% or 50% RNA. The source of this sequence is a human donor in good health. Some libraries in this study had Jurkat cell RNA spiked in. The sample consisted of naive CD8+ T cells from blood, with Jurkat cell RNA spiked in. Subset given: FACS-sorted CD8+CD4-CCR7+CD45RA+ naive T cells. J is TRBJ2-1 and V is TRBV14; a possible D gene is TRBD2 (5 bases). CDR3 coding DNA: TGTGCCAGCAGCCAAGAGAGGGACTCCTACAATGAGCAGTTCTTC. Protein sequence: CASSQERDSYNEQFF.